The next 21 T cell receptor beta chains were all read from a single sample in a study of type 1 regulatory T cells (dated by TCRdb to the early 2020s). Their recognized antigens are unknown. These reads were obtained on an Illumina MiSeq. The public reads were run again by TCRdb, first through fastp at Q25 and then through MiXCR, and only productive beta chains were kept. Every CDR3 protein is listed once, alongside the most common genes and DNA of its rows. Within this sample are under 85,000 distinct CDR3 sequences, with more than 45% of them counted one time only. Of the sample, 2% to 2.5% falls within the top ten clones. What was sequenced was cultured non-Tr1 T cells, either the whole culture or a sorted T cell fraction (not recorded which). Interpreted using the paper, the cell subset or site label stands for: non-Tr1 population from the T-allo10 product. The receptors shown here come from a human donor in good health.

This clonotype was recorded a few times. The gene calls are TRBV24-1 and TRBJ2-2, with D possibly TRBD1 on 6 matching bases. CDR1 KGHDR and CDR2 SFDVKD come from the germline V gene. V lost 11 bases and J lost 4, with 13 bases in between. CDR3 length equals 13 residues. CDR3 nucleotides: TGTGCCATCGAGGGGACAAGCACCGGGGAGCTGTTTTTT. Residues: CAIEGTSTGELFF.

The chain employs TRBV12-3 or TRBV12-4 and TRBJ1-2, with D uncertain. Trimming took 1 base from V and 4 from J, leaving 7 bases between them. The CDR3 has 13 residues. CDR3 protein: CASSLVVAYGYTF. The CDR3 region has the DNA TGTGCCAGCAGTTTAGTGGTTGCCTATGGCTACACCTTC.

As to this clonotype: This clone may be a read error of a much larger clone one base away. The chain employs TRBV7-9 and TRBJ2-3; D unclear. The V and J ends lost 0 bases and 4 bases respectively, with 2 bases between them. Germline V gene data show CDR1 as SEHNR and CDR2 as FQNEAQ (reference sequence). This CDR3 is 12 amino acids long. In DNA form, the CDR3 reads TGTGCCAGCAGCTTAGCACCAGATACGCAGTATTTT. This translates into CASSLAPDTQYF.

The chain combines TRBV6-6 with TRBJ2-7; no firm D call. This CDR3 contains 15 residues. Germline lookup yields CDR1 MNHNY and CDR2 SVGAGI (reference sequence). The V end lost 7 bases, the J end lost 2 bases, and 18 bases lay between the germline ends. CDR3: CASKNRLESAYEQYF. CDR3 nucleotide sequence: TGTGCCAGCAAAAATAGGTTAGAAAGCGCCTACGAGCAGTACTTC.

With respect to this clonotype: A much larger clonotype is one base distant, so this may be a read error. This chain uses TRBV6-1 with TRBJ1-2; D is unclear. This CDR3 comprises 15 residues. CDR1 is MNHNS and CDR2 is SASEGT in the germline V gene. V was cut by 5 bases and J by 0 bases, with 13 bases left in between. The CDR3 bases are TGTGCCAGCAGTTACCGACATGCCCCTAACTATGGCTACACCTTC. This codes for CASSYRHAPNYGYTF.

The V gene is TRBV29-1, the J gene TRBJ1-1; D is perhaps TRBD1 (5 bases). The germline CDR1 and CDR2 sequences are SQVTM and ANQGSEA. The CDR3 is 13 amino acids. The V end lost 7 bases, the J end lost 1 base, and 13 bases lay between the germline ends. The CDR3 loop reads CSGRQSSNTEAFF. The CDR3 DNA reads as TGCAGCGGCCGACAGAGTTCGAACACTGAAGCTTTCTTT.

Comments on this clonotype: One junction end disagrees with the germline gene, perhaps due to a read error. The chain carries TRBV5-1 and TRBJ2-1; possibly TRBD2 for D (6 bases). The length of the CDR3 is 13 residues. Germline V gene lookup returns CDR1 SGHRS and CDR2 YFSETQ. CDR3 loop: CARSWDSYNEQFF. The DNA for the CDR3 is TGCGCCAGAAGCTGGGACTCGTACAATGAGCAGTTCTTC.

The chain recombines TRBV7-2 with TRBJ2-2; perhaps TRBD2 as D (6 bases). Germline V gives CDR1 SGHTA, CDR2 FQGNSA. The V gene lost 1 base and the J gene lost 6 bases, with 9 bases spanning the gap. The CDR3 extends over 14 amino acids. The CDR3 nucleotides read TGTGCCAGCAGCTTAGGCCTAGCGTCCGGGGAGCTGTTTTTT. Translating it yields CASSLGLASGELFF.

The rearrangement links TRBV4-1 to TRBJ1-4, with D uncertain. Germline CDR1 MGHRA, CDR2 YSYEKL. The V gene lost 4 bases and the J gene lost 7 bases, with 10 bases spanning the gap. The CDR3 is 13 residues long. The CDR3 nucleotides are TGCGCCAGCAGCCGGACCCTGGGTGAAAAACTGTTTTTT. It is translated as CASSRTLGEKLFF.

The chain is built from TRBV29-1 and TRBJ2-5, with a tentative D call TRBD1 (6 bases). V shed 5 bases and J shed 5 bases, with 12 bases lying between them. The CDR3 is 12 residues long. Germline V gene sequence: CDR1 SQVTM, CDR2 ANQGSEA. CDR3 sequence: CSVRIGGETQYF. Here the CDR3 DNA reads TGCAGCGTTAGGATAGGGGGTGAGACCCAGTACTTC.

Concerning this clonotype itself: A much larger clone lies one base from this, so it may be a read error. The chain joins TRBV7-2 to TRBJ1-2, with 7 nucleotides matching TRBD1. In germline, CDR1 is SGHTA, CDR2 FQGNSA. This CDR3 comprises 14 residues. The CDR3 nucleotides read TGTGCCAGCAGCCCCGACAGGGAAAACTATGGCTACATCTTC. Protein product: CASSPDRENYGYIF.

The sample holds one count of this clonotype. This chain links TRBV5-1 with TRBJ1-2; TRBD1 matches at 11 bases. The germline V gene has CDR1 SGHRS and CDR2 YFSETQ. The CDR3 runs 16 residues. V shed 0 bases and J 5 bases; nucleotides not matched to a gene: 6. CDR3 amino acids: CASSLGTGGASYGYTF. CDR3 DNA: TGCGCCAGCAGCTTGGGGACAGGGGGCGCGAGTTATGGCTACACCTTC.

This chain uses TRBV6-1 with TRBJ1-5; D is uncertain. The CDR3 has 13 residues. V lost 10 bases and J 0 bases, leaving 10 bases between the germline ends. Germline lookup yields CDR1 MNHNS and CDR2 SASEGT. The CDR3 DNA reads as TGTGCCACAGAGAGACATAGCAATCAGCCCCAGCATTTT. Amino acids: CATERHSNQPQHF.

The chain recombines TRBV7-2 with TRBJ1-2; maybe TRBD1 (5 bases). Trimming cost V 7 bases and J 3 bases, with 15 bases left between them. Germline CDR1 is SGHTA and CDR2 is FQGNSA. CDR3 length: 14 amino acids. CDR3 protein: CASNKGRSDYGYTF. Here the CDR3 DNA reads TGTGCCAGCAACAAGGGGCGCTCGGACTATGGCTACACCTTC.

The CDR3 is CASRGLAGGRQETQYF. As DNA, the CDR3 is TGTGCCAGCAGGGGACTAGCGGGGGGCAGACAAGAGACCCAGTACTTC. This chain joins TRBV2 and TRBJ2-5, with 15 positions matching TRBD2. In germline, CDR1 is SNHLY, CDR2 FYNNEI. V trimming: 6 bases; J trimming: 2 bases; junction bases outside the gene matches: 4. The CDR3 runs 16 residues.

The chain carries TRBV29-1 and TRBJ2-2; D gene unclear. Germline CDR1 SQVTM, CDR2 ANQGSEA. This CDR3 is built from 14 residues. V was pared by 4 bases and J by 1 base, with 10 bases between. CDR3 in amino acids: CSVGQSMNTGELFF. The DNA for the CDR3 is TGCAGCGTTGGGCAGAGTATGAACACCGGGGAGCTGTTTTTT.

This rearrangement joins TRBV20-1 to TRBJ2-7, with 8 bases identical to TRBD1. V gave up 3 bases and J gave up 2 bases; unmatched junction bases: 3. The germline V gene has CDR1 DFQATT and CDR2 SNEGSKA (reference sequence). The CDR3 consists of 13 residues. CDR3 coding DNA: TGCAGTGCTAGGGGACAGGTCCCCTACGAGCAGTACTTC. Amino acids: CSARGQVPYEQYF.

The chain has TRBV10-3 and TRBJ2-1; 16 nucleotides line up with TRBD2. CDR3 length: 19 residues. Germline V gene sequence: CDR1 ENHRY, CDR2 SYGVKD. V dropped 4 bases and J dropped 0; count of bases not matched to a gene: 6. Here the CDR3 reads CAISAGLAGGRSSYNEQFF. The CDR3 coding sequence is TGTGCCATCAGTGCGGGACTAGCGGGGGGGCGGAGCTCCTACAATGAGCAGTTCTTC.

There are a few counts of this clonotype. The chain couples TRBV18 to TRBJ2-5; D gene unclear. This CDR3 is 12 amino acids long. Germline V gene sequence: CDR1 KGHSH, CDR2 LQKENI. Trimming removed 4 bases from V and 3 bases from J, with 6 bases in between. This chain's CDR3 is CASSLSKETQYF. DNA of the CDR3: TGTGCCAGCTCACTATCCAAAGAGACCCAGTACTTC.

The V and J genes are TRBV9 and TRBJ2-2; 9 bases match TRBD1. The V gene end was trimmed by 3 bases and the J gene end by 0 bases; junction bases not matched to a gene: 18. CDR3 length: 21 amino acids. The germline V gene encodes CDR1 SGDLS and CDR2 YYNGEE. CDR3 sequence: CASSAHRGLSAKSANTGELFF. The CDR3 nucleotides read TGTGCCAGCAGCGCCCACAGGGGGCTGTCGGCAAAGTCGGCGAACACCGGGGAGCTGTTTTTT.

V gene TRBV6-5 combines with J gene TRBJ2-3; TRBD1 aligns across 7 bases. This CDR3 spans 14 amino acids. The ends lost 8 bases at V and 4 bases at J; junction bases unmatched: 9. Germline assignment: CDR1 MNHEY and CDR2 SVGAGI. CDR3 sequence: CASGPGGPADTQYF. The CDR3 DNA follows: TGTGCCAGCGGTCCAGGGGGTCCCGCAGATACGCAGTATTTT.